This T cell receptor (beta chain) comes out of a study of shared clonotypes between healthy human individuals. Germline CDR1 LNHDA, CDR2 SQIVND (reference sequence). The length of the CDR3 is 12 residues. Trimming stripped 2 bases from V and 9 bases from J, with 8 bases between. In the original processing: Junction-only immunoSEQ data arrived without quality scores, meaning filtering differed. Only in-frame clones appear in the TCRdb table, and some are missing; sequencing was by immunoSEQ multiplex PCR. The DNA gave D and trimming, while V, J and clone size come from that table. The repertoire includes 450,000 to 600,000 clones, 79% of them detected once, and roughly 13% sits in the top ten. For genomic DNA, unsorted samples relied on some 100 million PBMCs.

The chain combines TRBV19 with TRBJ2-1; no firm D call. Sequenced input: PBMCs. The sequence derives from a woman in her thirties or forties in good health. Some clones in this sample may be carry-over from other donors' samples. The CDR3 DNA sequence: TGTGCCAGTAGTATAATGTCGGGTGAGCAGTTCTTC. This sequence encodes CASSIMSGEQFF.